The clone carrying this TCR beta chain was detected many times. Antigen: not known. With 10-nucleotide random UMIs, 5'RACE was used to make the cDNA. Using its own MiXCR run on the 5' RACE reads, TCRdb lists one record per CDR3 protein. Here the sample spans around 130,000 distinct CDR3 sequences, roughly 3.2% being singletons. The J segment lost 0 bases and the V segment lost 5 bases, leaving 2 bases of the junction unmatched. This CDR3 region has 15 residues. The data stem from a study of neurological immune-mediated disorders. Study-wide results and caveats: When repertoires were grouped phylogenetically, those of 18 of 34 multiple sclerosis patients fell into one related-CDR3 cluster, a possible signature.

The TCR sequence derives from a woman aged 25-40 years with multiple sclerosis. The specimen was PBMCs. This chain connects TRBV12-3 or TRBV12-4 to TRBJ1-5, with 9 nucleotides matching TRBD1. The CDR3 loop reads CASSGTGNSNQPQHF. CDR3 in DNA: TGTGCCAGCAGTGGGACAGGGAATAGCAATCAGCCCCAGCATTTT.